This TCR beta chain originates from a study of CXCR3-negative and CXCR3-positive naive CD8 T cells (dated by TCRdb to about 2019). Some background on the complete study: In total, 110 million to 150 million TRB reads were obtained, corresponding to roughly 1.5 +/- 0.3 million reads per library. The diversity and physicochemical repertoire analyses included some 11 donors pooled from two independent experiments. Naive subsets from a handful of donors and memory cells from 3 donors were included in the TRBV-TRBJ cluster analysis. What the study reported, not specific to this receptor: Repertoire diversity was comparably high in both naive subsets but much lower in memory CD8+ T cells. Compared with CXCR3-negative naive cells, CXCR3-positive naive cells had TRB CDR3s with higher hydrophobicity (lower Kidera factor 4), lower energy, and higher strength and volume indices. TRBV-TRBJ usage was similar between naive CXCR3-negative and CXCR3-positive cells from the same donor, while memory cells showed distinct patterns. CXCR3 expression partially decreased after cryopreservation, so most assays used freshly isolated PBMCs. Because surface CD5, which is linked to self-reactivity in mice, was comparable between the naive subsets, TCR interaction strength was also inferred from the physicochemical properties of TRB CDR3s.

Turning to this clonotype: Its antigen is not yet known.

Sequencing was carried out with a NextSeq 550. The Human TCR Profiling Kit (MiLaboratory) was used to make UMI-labeled 5' RACE TRB cDNA libraries. cDNA synthesis used the entire amount of extracted RNA, and PCR amplification then used the entire amount of cDNA produced. Libraries were prepared in parallel using an identical number of PCR cycles. In the source study's methods: MIGEC and MiXCR extracted about 53,000 +/- 10,000 unique UMI-labeled TRB cDNA molecules per library, requiring at least two reads per UMI. On average, roughly 40,000 +/- 10,000 functional in-frame TRB CDR3 nucleotide clonotypes lacking stop codons were found per library. After downsampling to 5000 UMI-labeled TRB molecules per sample, diversity metrics such as normalized Shannon-Wiener and Chao1 were calculated in VDJtools. VDJtools computed clonotype-size-weighted physicochemical properties of the central five CDR3 residues: interaction energy, strength, volume and Kidera factor 4. The reads underwent TCRdb reprocessing, giving one record for each CDR3 protein sequence and no DNA. What appears here as the V and J calls and clone size reflects TCRdb's work, not the paper's. The sample table gives fewer than 80,000 distinct CDR3 sequences. More than 4% of the sample is in the top ten clones.

According to the germline V gene, CDR1 reads SGHTA and CDR2 reads FQGNSA. Counted from cysteine to phenylalanine, this CDR3 has 14 amino acids. No DNA is given. Each CD8+ T cell subset was flow-sorted in triplicate, and 300,000 to 350,000 cells per subset were placed directly into RLT lysis buffer. To keep memory contaminants out, a stringent definition of naive CD8+ T cells was applied: CD45RO-CCR7+CD27+CD95-. Using standard density gradient centrifugation, peripheral blood mononuclear cells were isolated from buffy coats. A FACSAria III was used to flow-sort naive CD8+ T cells into CXCR3-negative and CXCR3-positive populations. Total RNA was extracted from sorted cells using an RNeasy Mini Kit.

Sequenced material: naive CXCR3- CD8+ T cells from blood. In the paper's terms, the cell subset or site label means: CD45RO-CCR7+CD27+CD95- naive CD8+ T cells lacking CXCR3 (TNR3-). The sequence joins TRBV7-2 to TRBJ2-7; the TRBD1 assignment by TCRdb is unverifiable without DNA. The receptor comes from a human donor in good health. Some clones in this sample may be carry-over from other donors' samples. The CDR3 region has the sequence CASSSPGRSYEQYF.